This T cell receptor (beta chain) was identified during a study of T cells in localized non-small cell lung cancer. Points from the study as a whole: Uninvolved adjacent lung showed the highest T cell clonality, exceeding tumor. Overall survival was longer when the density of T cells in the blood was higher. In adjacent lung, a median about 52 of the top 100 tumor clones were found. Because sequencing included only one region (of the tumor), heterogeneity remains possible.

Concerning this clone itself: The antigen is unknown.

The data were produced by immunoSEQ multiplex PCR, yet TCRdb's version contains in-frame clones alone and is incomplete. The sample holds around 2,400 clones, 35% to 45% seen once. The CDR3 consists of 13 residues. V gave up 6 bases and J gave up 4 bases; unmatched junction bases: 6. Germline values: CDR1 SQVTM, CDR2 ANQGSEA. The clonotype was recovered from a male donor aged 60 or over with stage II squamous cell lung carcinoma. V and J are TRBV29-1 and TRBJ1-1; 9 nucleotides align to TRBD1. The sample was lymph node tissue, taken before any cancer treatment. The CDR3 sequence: CSVEGQGSTEAFF. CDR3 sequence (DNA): TGCAGCGTGGAGGGACAGGGCAGCACTGAAGCTTTCTTT. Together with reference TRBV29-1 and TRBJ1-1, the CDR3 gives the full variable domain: SAVISQKPSRDICQRGTSLTIQCQVDSQVTMMFWYRQQPGQSLTLIATANQGSEATYESGFVIDKFPISRPNLTFSTLTVSNMSPEDSSIYLCSVEGQGSTEAFFGQGTRLTVV.